This T cell receptor beta chain was sequenced in a study of T cells in Graves' hyperthyroidism and ophthalmopathy. Findings of the study overall: The model foresaw ophthalmopathy a median around 6 months prior to onset.

The CDR3 has 12 residues. Trimming took off 2 bases at V and 7 bases at J, with 12 bases between the two ends. The germline CDR1 and CDR2 sequences are DFQATT and SNEGSKA (reference sequence). In this sample, this clonotype turned up many times. Its antigen is unknown. Exclusion followed for patients with uncontrolled infection, other autoimmune disease, pregnancy or lactation. Amplified regions were TCR beta CDR3 sequences from RNA transcripts. The TCR CDR3 was amplified in a first-round RT-PCR using the HTBI primer set. MiXCR was run by TCRdb on the multiplex PCR reads, yielding one entry per CDR3 protein. The sample carries roughly 240,000 distinct CDR3 sequences, approximately 23% recorded once.

The chain is built from TRBV20-1 and TRBJ2-7, with a possible D match to TRBD1 (7 bases). This sequence originates from a woman aged 40 to 50 with Graves' ophthalmopathy. The sample consisted of blood. The CDR3 is CSARRQGGEQYF. The CDR3 DNA reads as TGCAGTGCTAGAAGACAGGGAGGAGAGCAGTACTTC.